These 31 T cell receptor beta chains were sequenced from one sample in a study of cytomegalovirus exposure and HLA in healthy donors. This PCR relied on a set of 60 Vbeta primers and 13 Jbeta primers. Data came from immunoSEQ multiplex PCR; TCRdb stores just in-frame clones and leaves some out. The sample holds about 160,000 clones, 60% to 85% seen once. Source material: PBMCs. These receptor sequences come from a man aged 25-45 years in good health and CMV-seropositive.

V and J are TRBV6-6 and TRBJ1-4; no firm D call. Germline assignment: CDR1 MNHNY and CDR2 SVGAGI (reference sequence). The CDR3 covers 14 residues. Trimming cost V 6 bases and J 3 bases, with 11 bases left between them. The CDR3 DNA reads as TGTGCCAGCAGAATCACTGACTCTAATGAAAAACTGTTTTTT. The encoded protein is CASRITDSNEKLFF.

V gene TRBV7-6 combines with J gene TRBJ1-5, with 7 bases aligning to TRBD1. The CDR3 length is 14 residues. Trimming at V came to 5 bases and at J to 5 bases, leaving 6 bases not matched to a gene. CDR1 is SGHVS and CDR2 is FNYEAQ in the germline V gene. CDR3 coding DNA: TGTGCCAGCAGCCCGGGGACAGCGCATCAGCCCCAGCATTTT. The encoded protein is CASSPGTAHQPQHF.

This chain joins TRBV7-2 and TRBJ2-2; 12 nucleotides line up with TRBD2. CDR1 is SGHTA, CDR2 FQGNSA, per germline. The junction had 6 bases not matched to a gene; V was cut back by 1 base and J by 3 bases. This CDR3 region has 18 residues. CDR3 sequence (DNA): TGTGCCAGCAGCTTAGTTGGGCTAGCGGGGGGGGACACCGGGGAGCTGTTTTTT. It translates to CASSLVGLAGGDTGELFF.

The V gene is TRBV2, the J gene TRBJ1-1; D not certain. V lost 1 base and J lost 7, with 10 bases in between. The germline CDR1 and CDR2 sequences are SNHLY and FYNNEI. The CDR3 covers 13 residues. The CDR3 bases are TGTGCCAGCAGTGAAGACGGGGAGGGTGAAGCTTTCTTT. Translation: CASSEDGEGEAFF. Looking up the rest from reference TRBV2 and TRBJ1-1 gives the full variable domain: EPEVTQTPSHQVTQMGQEVILRCVPISNHLYFYWYRQILGQKVEFLVSFYNNEISEKSEIFDDQFSVERPDGSNFTLKIRSTKLEDSAMYFCASSEDGEGEAFFGQGTRLTVV.

The CDR3 DNA reads TGCAGCGTTAAGGACAGCTCTGGGGCCAACGTCCTGACTTTC. Translating it yields CSVKDSSGANVLTF. The chain uses TRBV29-1 and TRBJ2-6, with D possibly being TRBD1 (6 bases). The CDR3 spans 14 residues. The V end was cut by 5 bases, the J end by 0 bases, with 8 bases between. Germline assignment: CDR1 SQVTM and CDR2 ANQGSEA.

The chain carries TRBV30 and TRBJ2-1; 7 bases map to TRBD1. Trimming cost V 0 bases and J 8 bases; bases outside gene matches: 7. In germline, CDR1 is GTSNPN, CDR2 SVGIG (reference sequence). This CDR3 has 14 amino acids. This chain's CDR3 is CAWSVGVGGYEQFF. The CDR3 DNA reads TGTGCCTGGAGTGTAGGGGTAGGGGGCTATGAGCAGTTCTTC. Drawing the rest from reference TRBV30 and TRBJ2-1, the complete variable domain is SQTIHQWPATLVQPVGSPLSLECTVEGTSNPNLYWYRQAAGRGLQLLFYSVGIGQISSEVPQNLSASRPQDRQFILSSKKLLLSDSGFYLCAWSVGVGGYEQFFGPGTRLTVL.

The chain couples TRBV5-1 to TRBJ2-1; D is possibly TRBD1 (6 bases). In germline, CDR1 is SGHRS, CDR2 YFSETQ. V lost 3 bases and J 10 bases, leaving 14 bases between the germline ends. CDR3 length: 13 amino acids. CDR3 DNA sequence: TGCGCCAGCAGCTCGACCAGGGGTTGGGAGCAGTTCTTC. Its translation is CASSSTRGWEQFF.

This clone was counted once. The CDR3 DNA reads as TGCAGCGTTGAAACCCAGGCGAACACCGGGGAGCTGTTTTTT. Its protein product is CSVETQANTGELFF. The chain links TRBV29-1 to TRBJ2-2; D is uncertain. The CDR3 length is 14 residues. The germline V gene encodes CDR1 SQVTM and CDR2 ANQGSEA. Trimming took 2 bases from V and 0 from J, leaving 7 bases between them.

The chain joins TRBV28 to TRBJ2-7, with TRBD1 matching over 7 bases. CDR3 length equals 14 residues. V gave up 6 bases and J gave up 1 base; unmatched junction bases: 6. The germline gives CDR1 MDHEN, CDR2 SYDVKM. CDR3 nucleotide sequence: TGTGCCAGCAGCCCACAGGGGCTATCCTACGAGCAGTACTTC. It specifies CASSPQGLSYEQYF.

This chain links TRBV5-1 with TRBJ2-3, with 7 positions matching TRBD2. The CDR3 consists of 16 residues. V shed 3 bases, J shed 3 bases, and the junction held 10 bases outside the gene matches. Germline V gene data show CDR1 as SGHRS and CDR2 as YFSETQ. CDR3 sequence (DNA): TGCGCCAGCAGCTCAGGCGGGCGGGGGTCGACAGATACGCAGTATTTT. It specifies CASSSGGRGSTDTQYF.

This clone has more than one count but fewer than ten. The chain couples TRBV11-3 to TRBJ2-3; 9 positions agree with TRBD2. Germline V gene data show CDR1 as SGHNT and CDR2 as YENEEA. The CDR3 runs to 15 residues. Trimming took 1 base from V and 1 from J; bases not matched to a gene: 0. The CDR3 region has the DNA TGTGCCAGCAGCTTAGTAGCGGGGGGCACAGATACGCAGTATTTT. Amino acid sequence: CASSLVAGGTDTQYF.

This sequence joins TRBV19 and TRBJ1-5; 7 bases agree with TRBD1. Germline CDR1 and CDR2: LNHDA and SQIVND (reference sequence). CDR3 length: 15 amino acids. Germline trimming cut 5 bases from V and 7 bases from J; bases unmatched to any gene: 11. CDR3: CASSYNRGGGQPQHF. As DNA, the CDR3 is TGTGCCAGTAGTTACAACAGGGGCGGAGGGCAGCCCCAGCATTTT.

This chain uses TRBV28 with TRBJ1-2, with D possibly TRBD1 on 6 matching bases. Germline V gene sequence: CDR1 MDHEN, CDR2 SYDVKM. Trimming pared 4 bases from V and 7 bases from J, leaving 19 bases between. The CDR3 has 15 amino acids. This CDR3 is CASSSKPRQEAGYTF. In DNA form, the CDR3 reads TGTGCCAGCAGTTCAAAACCCAGACAGGAGGCTGGCTACACCTTC.

In its sample, this clone was seen once. This chain connects TRBV7-9 to TRBJ2-6; maybe TRBD1 (6 bases). Deletions cut 5 bases from V and 2 bases from J, with 13 bases between. Germline V gives CDR1 SEHNR, CDR2 FQNEAQ (reference sequence). CDR3 length: 16 residues. In DNA, the CDR3 is TGTGCCAGCAGCGCAACAGGGCTGGCTGGGGCCAACGTCCTGACTTTC. This sequence encodes CASSATGLAGANVLTF.

The chain employs TRBV19 and TRBJ1-2; 9 positions match TRBD1. The CDR3 extends over 14 amino acids. J lost 8 bases, V lost 3 bases, and 7 bases had no gene match. CDR1 LNHDA and CDR2 SQIVND come from the germline V gene (reference sequence). The CDR3 DNA reads TGTGCCAGTAGTATGGGGACAGGGTGGTTCGGCTACACCTTC. Translated: CASSMGTGWFGYTF.

The gene calls are TRBV6-1 and TRBJ1-3; unclear D gene. In germline, CDR1 is MNHNS, CDR2 SASEGT. The CDR3 has 15 residues. Trimming pared 0 bases from V and 0 bases from J, leaving 6 bases between. The CDR3 loop reads CASSEAGLSGNTIYF. CDR3 sequence (DNA): TGTGCCAGCAGTGAAGCTGGGCTCTCTGGAAACACCATATATTTT.

The chain employs TRBV7-9 and TRBJ2-2; 9 nucleotides agree with TRBD2. J was trimmed by 7 bases and V by 5 bases; bases with no gene match: 5. The CDR3 spans 14 residues. Germline V gene lookup returns CDR1 SEHNR and CDR2 FQNEAQ (reference sequence). As DNA, the CDR3 is TGTGCCAGCAGCCCTAGCGGGGATTACGGGGAGCTGTTTTTT. Translated: CASSPSGDYGELFF.

This clone showed up just once. The chain is built from TRBV7-2 and TRBJ2-6, with 8 bases that match TRBD1. The CDR3 is made up of 17 amino acids. The V gene end was trimmed by 3 bases and the J gene end by 4 bases; junction bases not matched to a gene: 8. The germline V gene has CDR1 SGHTA and CDR2 FQGNSA. CDR3 nucleotide sequence: TGTGCCAGCAGCTTTAACCCGACAGGGGCAGGGGCCAACGTCCTGACTTTC. This sequence encodes CASSFNPTGAGANVLTF. Full variable domain (missing parts from reference TRBV7-2 and TRBJ2-6): GAGVSQSPSNKVTEKGKDVELRCDPISGHTALYWYRQSLGQGLEFLIYFQGNSAPDKSGLPSDRFSAERTGGSVSTLTIQRTQQEDSAVYLCASSFNPTGAGANVLTFGAGSRLTVL.

The chain links TRBV5-1 to TRBJ2-7; 7 bases line up with TRBD2. The V and J ends lost 2 bases and 7 bases, in that order; junction bases with no gene match: 6. CDR3 size: 13 residues. Germline V gene lookup returns CDR1 SGHRS and CDR2 YFSETQ. CDR3 amino acids: CASSFAGVKEQYF. The CDR3, as DNA: TGCGCCAGCAGCTTTGCGGGGGTTAAGGAGCAGTACTTC.

This clone came up a few times. The V and J genes are TRBV6-5 and TRBJ2-5; 8 bases match TRBD1. The ends lost 4 bases at V and 4 bases at J; junction bases unmatched: 5. Germline V CDR1 and CDR2: MNHEY, SVGAGI. The length of the CDR3 is 14 residues. The CDR3 loop reads CASSSAGGVETQYF. CDR3 nucleotides: TGTGCCAGCAGTTCCGCAGGGGGCGTAGAGACCCAGTACTTC.

The sample holds a few counts of this clone. The rearrangement links TRBV7-3 to TRBJ1-1; possibly TRBD1 for D (5 bases). The CDR3 has 13 amino acids. The germline V gene encodes CDR1 SGHTA and CDR2 FQGTGA. V lost 5 bases and J lost 3, with 10 bases in between. The CDR3, as DNA: TGTGCCAGCAGCCCCCAGGGCGACACTGAAGCTTTCTTT. Translating gives CASSPQGDTEAFF.

The chain links TRBV5-1 to TRBJ1-3; 8 bases agree with TRBD1. Germline-derived CDR1 and CDR2 are SGHRS and YFSETQ. This CDR3 comprises 16 residues. Unmatched junction bases numbered 6, after V lost 2 bases and J lost 2 bases. CDR3 nucleotides: TGCGCCAGCAGCTTCCAGGGGGCATGGACTGGAAACACCATATATTTT. Translating it yields CASSFQGAWTGNTIYF.

This clone was detected only a few times. This rearrangement joins TRBV11-3 to TRBJ2-1; 7 bases are shared with TRBD1. The V and J ends lost 3 bases and 3 bases, in that order; junction bases with no gene match: 8. CDR3 length equals 16 residues. CDR1 SGHNT and CDR2 YENEEA come from the germline V gene. The CDR3 DNA sequence: TGTGCCAGCAGCTTGGGGACCGGACAGGTCTACAATGAGCAGTTCTTC. Its protein is CASSLGTGQVYNEQFF.

The rearrangement links TRBV28 to TRBJ1-5, with a tentative D call TRBD1 (6 bases). The V gene lost 5 bases and the J gene lost 3 bases, with 17 bases spanning the gap. CDR1 and CDR2 from the germline V gene are MDHEN and SYDVKM. The CDR3 has 16 residues. The CDR3 loop is CASSRGGGSINQPQHF. CDR3 DNA: TGTGCCAGCAGTAGAGGGGGGGGGTCAATCAATCAGCCCCAGCATTTT.

The rearrangement joins TRBV2 to TRBJ2-1; 7 nucleotides agree with TRBD2. Unmatched junction bases numbered 5, after V lost 7 bases and J lost 2 bases. The CDR3 consists of 14 residues. The germline V gene has CDR1 SNHLY and CDR2 FYNNEI. CDR3 DNA sequence: TGTGCCAGCATTGGGGGGGGAACCTACAATGAGCAGTTCTTC. Amino acids: CASIGGGTYNEQFF.

The chain has TRBV6-5 and TRBJ1-2, with D maybe TRBD1 (6 bases). V was clipped by 6 bases and J by 8 bases, with 19 bases between them. This CDR3 contains 14 residues. From germline, CDR1 is MNHEY and CDR2 SVGAGI. The DNA for the CDR3 is TGTGCCAGCAGGCGTCTCGGACAGATTGGCGGCTACACCTTC. It specifies CASRRLGQIGGYTF.

The chain uses TRBV21-1 and TRBJ1-4; the table names TRBD1, a call not compared with the DNA. TRBV21-1 is designated a pseudogene. The CDR3 consists of 14 residues. The CDR3 DNA follows: TGTGCCAGCACCACGACAGCAACTAATGAAAAACTGTTTTTT. It encodes CASTTTATNEKLFF.

The V call is TRBV6-5, the J call TRBJ1-1; TRBD1 is a possible D gene (6 bases). Trimming shortened V by 8 bases and J by 4 bases, and 17 bases separated the two germline ends. Germline CDR1 is MNHEY and CDR2 is SVGAGI. The CDR3 covers 14 residues. The CDR3 loop is CASSLQQGVTEAFF. The CDR3 nucleotides are TGTGCCAGCTCCCTCCAACAGGGTGTCACTGAAGCTTTCTTT.

This chain uses TRBV27 with TRBJ2-1; 10 bases match TRBD1. Germline V gene sequence: CDR1 MNHEY, CDR2 SMNVEV (reference sequence). The CDR3 length is 16 residues. Trimming took 5 bases from V and 3 from J; bases not matched to a gene: 7. The CDR3 spells CASSKRDRGGYNEQFF. CDR3 in DNA: TGTGCCAGCAGTAAGAGGGACAGGGGAGGCTACAATGAGCAGTTCTTC.

The chain uses TRBV5-1 and TRBJ2-5, with D maybe TRBD2 (7 bases). Germline V CDR1 and CDR2: SGHRS, YFSETQ. The V and J ends lost 0 bases and 4 bases respectively, with 10 bases between them. The CDR3 covers 14 residues. CDR3 in amino acids: CASSLVRGGETQYF. DNA for the CDR3: TGCGCCAGCAGCTTGGTGAGGGGGGGAGAGACCCAGTACTTC. The full variable domain, completed using reference TRBV5-1 and TRBJ2-5, is KAGVTQTPRYLIKTRGQQVTLSCSPISGHRSVSWYQQTPGQGLQFLFEYFSETQRNKGNFPGRFSGRQFSNSRSEMNVSTLELGDSALYLCASSLVRGGETQYFGPGTRLLVL.

A remark on this clone: Distinct nucleotide sequences in the sample also encode this CDR3. The V gene is TRBV4-2, the J gene TRBJ1-1; no clear D. This CDR3 is 14 amino acids long. The germline V gene encodes CDR1 LGHNA and CDR2 YNFKEQ. V shed 2 bases and J shed 2 bases, with 9 bases lying between them. Written as DNA, the CDR3 is TGTGCCAGCAGCCAAACGGGAGGAAACACTGAAGCTTTCTTT. It codes for CASSQTGGNTEAFF.